This T cell receptor (beta chain) was recorded in a study of control samples from healthy donors and cancer patients. Germline V gives CDR1 LNHDA, CDR2 SQIVND (reference sequence). Trimming took 1 base from V and 1 from J; bases not matched to a gene: 6. There are 16 residues in the CDR3. The assay was immunoSEQ multiplex PCR, and TCRdb's table has in-frame clones only and misses some. There are tens of thousands of clones in the sample; roughly 86% occur only once, and about 40% lies in the top ten. The clonotype comes from a man aged 50 to 59 with head and neck cancer. Sample: PBMCs. This chain joins TRBV19 and TRBJ1-1, with TRBD1 matching over 7 bases. The CDR3 loop is CASSIGGQVRNTEAFF. The CDR3 DNA reads as TGTGCCAGTAGTATAGGTGGACAGGTGAGGAACACTGAAGCTTTCTTT. Based on the CDR3 plus reference TRBV19 and TRBJ1-1, the full variable domain is DGGITQSPKYLFRKEGQNVTLSCEQNLNHDAMYWYRQDPGQGLRLIYYSQIVNDFQKGDIAEGYSVSREKKESFPLTVTSAQKNPTAFYLCASSIGGQVRNTEAFFGQGTRLTVV.